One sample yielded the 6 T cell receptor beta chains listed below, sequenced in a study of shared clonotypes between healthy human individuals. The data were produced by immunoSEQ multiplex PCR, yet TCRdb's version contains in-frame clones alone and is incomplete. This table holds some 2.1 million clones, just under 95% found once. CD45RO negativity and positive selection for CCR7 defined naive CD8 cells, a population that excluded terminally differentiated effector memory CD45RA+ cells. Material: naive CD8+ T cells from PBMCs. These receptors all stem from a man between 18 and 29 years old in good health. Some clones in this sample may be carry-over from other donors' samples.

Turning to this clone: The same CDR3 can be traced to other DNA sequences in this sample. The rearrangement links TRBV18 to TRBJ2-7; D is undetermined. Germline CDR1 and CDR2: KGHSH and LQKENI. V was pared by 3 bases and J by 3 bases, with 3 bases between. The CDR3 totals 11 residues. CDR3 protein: CASSPGYEQYF. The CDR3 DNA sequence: TGTGCCAGCTCACCCGGCTACGAGCAGTACTTC.

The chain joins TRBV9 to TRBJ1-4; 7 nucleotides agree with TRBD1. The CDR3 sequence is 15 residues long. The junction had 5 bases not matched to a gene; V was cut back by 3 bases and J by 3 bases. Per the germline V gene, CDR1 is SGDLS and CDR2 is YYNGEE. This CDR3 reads CASSGGGSSNEKLFF. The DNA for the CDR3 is TGTGCCAGCAGCGGAGGGGGCTCCTCTAATGAAAAACTGTTTTTT.

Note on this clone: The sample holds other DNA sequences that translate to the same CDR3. CDR3 in DNA: TGTGCCAGCAGCTTGGCAGGGAATGAGCAGTTCTTC. Encoded protein: CASSLAGNEQFF. This chain joins TRBV5-6 and TRBJ2-1; D perhaps matches TRBD1 (5 bases). CDR1 SGHDT and CDR2 YYEEEE come from the germline V gene. This CDR3 spans 12 amino acids. V was trimmed by 0 bases and J by 7 bases, leaving 5 bases between them.

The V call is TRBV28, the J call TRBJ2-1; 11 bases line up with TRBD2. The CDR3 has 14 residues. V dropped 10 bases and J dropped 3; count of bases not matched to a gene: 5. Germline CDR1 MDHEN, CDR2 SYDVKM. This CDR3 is CATNSGRVYNEQFF. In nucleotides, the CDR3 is TGTGCCACAAATAGCGGGAGGGTCTACAATGAGCAGTTCTTC.

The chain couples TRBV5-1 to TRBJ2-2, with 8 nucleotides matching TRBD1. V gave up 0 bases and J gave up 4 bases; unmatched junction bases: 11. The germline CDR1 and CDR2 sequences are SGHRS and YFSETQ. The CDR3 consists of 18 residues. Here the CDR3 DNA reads TGCGCCAGCAGCTTGGGTGCCCGGACAGGGCCGACCACCGGGGAGCTGTTTTTT. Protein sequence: CASSLGARTGPTTGELFF.

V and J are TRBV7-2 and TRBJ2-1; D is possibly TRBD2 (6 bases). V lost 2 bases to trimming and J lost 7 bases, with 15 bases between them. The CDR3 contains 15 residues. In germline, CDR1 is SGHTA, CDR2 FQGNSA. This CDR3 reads CASSLWPSSGNEQFF. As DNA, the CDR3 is TGTGCCAGCAGCTTATGGCCGAGTAGCGGAAATGAGCAGTTCTTC.